The present TCR beta chain was sequenced within a study of shared clonotypes between healthy human individuals. Study details: Each donor's CD4 naive and CD4 memory cells filled three plates apiece, CD8 naive two, and CD8 memory one.

All donors were healthy HIV-negative adults lacking recent acute infections or vaccinations. Assay runs were performed at deep level. The table came from immunoSEQ multiplex PCR; TCRdb's copy has only in-frame clones and leaves some out. The table shows approximately 620,000 clones, with about 97% occurring only once. The V end lost 5 bases, the J end lost 0 bases, and 12 bases lay between the germline ends. Germline CDR1 is SGHVS and CDR2 is FNYEAQ. The CDR3 covers 15 residues. With respect to this clone: The antigen is unknown.

General observations from the study: With a few donors compared, 4% to 5% of naive CD4 clonotypes were shared.

The receptor comes from a woman in her twenties or thirties in good health. The specimen sequenced was naive CD4+ T cells sorted from blood. As for subset: CD45RA+ positively selected. The rearrangement links TRBV7-6 to TRBJ2-3; D tentatively reads TRBD1 or TRBD2 (5 bases each). CDR3 nucleotide sequence: TGTGCCAGCAGCCCCGGGACCTTAAGCACAGATACGCAGTATTTT. It translates to CASSPGTLSTDTQYF.